This TCR beta chain was obtained from a study of T-cell memory formation after mild COVID-19. Study-level results: Balance between CD4 and CD8 was seen in clones contracting day 15 to 85, and a CD4+ lean was seen in later expanders. Among CD4+ contracting clones, most were CM and EM, and CD8+ ones EMRA.

This clonotype has more than one count but fewer than ten. Its target is unknown. Sample barcodes and UMIs were carried by the TCR alpha and TCR beta cDNA libraries that 5'RACE generated with constant-segment primers. TCRdb ran MiXCR on the 5' RACE reads and lists one entry per CDR3 protein. The table includes roughly 610,000 distinct CDR3 sequences, roughly 17% detected once. Trimming removed 5 bases at V and 5 bases at J, with 17 bases between. The V gene's germline CDR1 is SGHRS and CDR2 YFSETQ. CDR3 length equals 14 residues. The clonotype originates from an adult woman who had mild COVID-19 (a few samples of this study predate the infection). Cell type and time point are not known. The sequencing input was PBMCs or a T cell subset sorted from them (not recorded which). J is TRBJ2-7 and V is TRBV5-1; D remains unclear. As DNA, the CDR3 is TGCGCCAGCAGGCCCGCCGGAGTTTTGGACGAGCAGTACTTC. This gives the protein CASRPAGVLDEQYF.